The following is a TCR beta chain sequence with its context. Germline V gene sequence: CDR1 SNHLY, CDR2 FYNNEI. V lost 6 bases and J lost 1, with 5 bases in between. The CDR3 is 12 amino acids. This entry comes from a study of early T cells in non-severe SARS-CoV-2 infection. TCRdb redid the calling of the 5' RACE reads with MiXCR, one entry per CDR3 protein. Of about 64,000 distinct CDR3 sequences in the sample, around 19% are singletons; the top ten hold 7.5% to 10%. This receptor was taken from an adult who was a healthcare worker with PCR-confirmed SARS-CoV-2 infection or an uninfected control (not recorded which). Sequences were derived from whole blood, sampled at baseline. This chain connects TRBV2 to TRBJ2-3; D gene ambiguous. The CDR3 sequence is CASRQRTDTQYF. The CDR3 nucleotides read TGTGCCAGCAGGCAGCGCACAGATACGCAGTATTTT.